Only a few counts were recorded for the clone carrying this TCR beta chain. Its target is unknown. The record originates from a study of regulatory T cells in long-lasting Graves disease. Building of the TCR beta libraries involved iRepertoire HTBI primers and Arm-PCR of CDR3 regions. TCRdb passed the multiplex PCR reads through MiXCR, listing each CDR3 protein once. The table has about half a million distinct CDR3 sequences, around a fifth seen once. Broader study findings: Less diverse TCR repertoires were seen in persistent Graves' patients than in newly diagnosed ones. TRBV28 was favored in persistent disease, as were TRBJ1-2 and TRBJ2-5.

Germline V gene lookup returns CDR1 SGHDN and CDR2 FVKESK. This CDR3 spans 15 amino acids. Trimming stripped 0 bases from V and 10 bases from J, with 18 bases between. Indicated time point: persistent/refractory GD, antithyroid drugs over 5 years with positive TRAb. PBMC-derived RNA was used for the TCR library. EDTA tubes received about 10 milliliters of collected peripheral blood. This clonotype originated in a female donor with Graves disease. The source material was peripheral blood mononuclear cells (PBMCs), sampled when the disease was refractory, from a patient treated with antithyroid drugs. This chain links TRBV14 with TRBJ1-2; D uncertain. The CDR3 DNA follows: TGTGCCAGCAGCCAAGATCAAATAGGAGCGGTTTCCTACACCTTC. Its translation is CASSQDQIGAVSYTF.